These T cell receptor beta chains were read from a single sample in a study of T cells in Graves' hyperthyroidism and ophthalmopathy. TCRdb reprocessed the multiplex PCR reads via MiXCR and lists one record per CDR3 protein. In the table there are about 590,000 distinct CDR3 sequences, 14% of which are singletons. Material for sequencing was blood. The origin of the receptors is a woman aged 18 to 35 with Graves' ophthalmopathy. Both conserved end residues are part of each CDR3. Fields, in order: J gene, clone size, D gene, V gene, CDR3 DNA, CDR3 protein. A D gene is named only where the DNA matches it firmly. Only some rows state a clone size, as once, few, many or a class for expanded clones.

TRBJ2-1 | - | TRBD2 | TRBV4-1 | TGCGCCAGCAGCCAAGGTAGGACTAGCGGTTACAATGAGCAGTTCTTC | CASSQGRTSGYNEQFF
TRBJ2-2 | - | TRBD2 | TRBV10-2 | TGCGCCAGCAGTGAATTAGCGGGAGGAGGGGAGCTGTTTTTT | CASSELAGGGELFF
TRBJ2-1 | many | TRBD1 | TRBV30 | TGTGCCTGGATTGGGGGACAGGGGGCGGTTGAGCAGTTCTTC | CAWIGGQGAVEQFF
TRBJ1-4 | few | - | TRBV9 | TGTGCCAGCAGCGTAGTGGGGGGACCAGGCTCAAATGAAAAACTGTTTTTT | CASSVVGGPGSNEKLFF
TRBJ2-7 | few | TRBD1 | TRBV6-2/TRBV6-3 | TGTGCCAGCAGCCGGGACAGGCCATCCAATAATTACGAGCAGTACTTC | CASSRDRPSNNYEQYF
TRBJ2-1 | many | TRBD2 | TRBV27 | TGTGCCAGCAGTTTATATCCGGGAGGGGGGAACAATGAGCAGTTCTTC | CASSLYPGGGNNEQFF
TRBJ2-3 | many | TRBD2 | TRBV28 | TGTGCCAGCAGTTTACTCGGACTAGCGAGAGGGTCGATAATGAGGGGCCCTACGCAGTATTTT | CASSLLGLARGSIMRGPTQYF
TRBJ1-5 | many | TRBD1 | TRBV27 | TGTGCCAGCAGTAAGGACAGGGTTTATAGCAATCAGCCCCAGCATTTT | CASSKDRVYSNQPQHF
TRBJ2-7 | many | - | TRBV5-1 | TGCGCCAGCAGCTTGGTGGTGGACGAGCAGTACTTC | CASSLVVDEQYF
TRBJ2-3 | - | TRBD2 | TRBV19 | TGTGCCAGTAGTCCCAGGCCGGGACTAGCGGTCACAGATACGCAGTATTTT | CASSPRPGLAVTDTQYF
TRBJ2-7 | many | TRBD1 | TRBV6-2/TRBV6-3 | TGTGCCAGCAGCTCCCCAAACACCGGGACAGGGAACGAGCAGTACTTC | CASSSPNTGTGNEQYF
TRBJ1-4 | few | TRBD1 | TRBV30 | TGTGCCTGGAGTCTCACCGGGGGGACAGGGGCCCTTAAACTGTTTTTT | CAWSLTGGTGALKLFF
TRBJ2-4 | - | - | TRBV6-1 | TGTGCCAGCAGTGTAATCCAGGGTAGGGGAGAAAACATTCAGTACTTC | CASSVIQGRGENIQYF
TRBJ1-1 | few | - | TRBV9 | TGTGCCAGCAGCTCAGGGTCGATCCAGGCTGAAGCTTTCTTT | CASSSGSIQAEAFF
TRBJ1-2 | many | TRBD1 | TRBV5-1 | TGCGCCAGCAGCACCGGAGGGACAGGGGACGGCTACACCTTC | CASSTGGTGDGYTF
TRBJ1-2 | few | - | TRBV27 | TGTGCCAGTCATAGCACAGGGCTGGCCTATGGCTACACCTTC | CASHSTGLAYGYTF
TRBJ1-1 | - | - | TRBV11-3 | TGTGCCAGCAGCTTAGTAGGGGGAGCCGGACTCGACCCGGGGATGAACACTGAAGCTTTCTTT | CASSLVGGAGLDPGMNTEAFF
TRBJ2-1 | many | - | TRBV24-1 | TGTGCCACCAAGGGGGGGAGCCCCTACAATGAGCAGTTCTTC | CATKGGSPYNEQFF
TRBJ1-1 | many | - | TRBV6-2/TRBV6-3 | TGTGCCAGCCAACCCTGGACACTCCCAAGCACTGAAGCTTTCTTT | CASQPWTLPSTEAFF
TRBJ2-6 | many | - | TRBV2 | TGTGCCAGCAGTGCCCACACTCCGACAGCCAGCTCTGGGGCCAACGTCCTGACTTTC | CASSAHTPTASSGANVLTF
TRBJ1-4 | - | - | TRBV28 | TGTGCCAGCAGCCGCGTCGAGGGGGGAAAACTGTTTTTT | CASSRVEGGKLFF
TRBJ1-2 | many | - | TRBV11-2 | TGTGCCAGCAGCCAAAGTCCGGCTAACTATGGCTACACCTTC | CASSQSPANYGYTF
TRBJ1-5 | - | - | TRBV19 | TGTGCCAGTAGTAAGGCCGGAGACAATCAGCCCCAGCATTTT | CASSKAGDNQPQHF
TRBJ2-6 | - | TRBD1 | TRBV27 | TGTGCCAGCAGTTTCGGGACAGGGGCGGCTGGGGCCAACGTCCTGACTTTC | CASSFGTGAAGANVLTF
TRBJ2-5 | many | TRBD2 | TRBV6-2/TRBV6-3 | TGTGCCAGCAGTCAAGGGGTTGCGGGAGCTTTCCAAGAGACCCAGTACTTC | CASSQGVAGAFQETQYF
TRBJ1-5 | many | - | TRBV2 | TGTGCCAGCAGTGATACTGTTGAGGGAATTGGCAATCAGCCCCAGCATTTT | CASSDTVEGIGNQPQHF
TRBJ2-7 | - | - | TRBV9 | TGTGCCAGCAGCGCGTACACGGGCAGCTCCTACGAGCAGTACTTC | CASSAYTGSSYEQYF
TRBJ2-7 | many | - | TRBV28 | TGTGCCAGCAGCGCTTACTACGAGCAGTACTTC | CASSAYYEQYF
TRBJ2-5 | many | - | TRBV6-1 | TGTGCCAGCACCCCCCTGGGACCAGGCTTGGAGACCCAGTACTTC | CASTPLGPGLETQYF
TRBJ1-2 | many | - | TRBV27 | TGTGCCAGCAGTGACCGAACTAACTATGGCTACACCTTC | CASSDRTNYGYTF
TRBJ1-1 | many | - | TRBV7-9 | TGTGCCAGCCCTGAAGCTTTCTTT | CASPEAFF
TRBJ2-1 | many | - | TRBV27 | TGTGCCAGCAGTCAGACCCTCCGGGTGGGGGACCACAATGAGCAGTTCTTC | CASSQTLRVGDHNEQFF
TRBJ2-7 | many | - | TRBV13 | TGTGCCAGCAGCACGGGACGCGGGGCCTACGAGCAGTACTTC | CASSTGRGAYEQYF
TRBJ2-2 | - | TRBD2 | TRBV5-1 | TGCGCCAGCAGCTTGTTGATAACTAGCGGGAACCGGGGGAACACCGGGGAGCTGTTTTTT | CASSLLITSGNRGNTGELFF
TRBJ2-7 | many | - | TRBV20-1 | TGCAGTGCTAGAGGGCTTTGGGGCCGGAGGGCCTACGAGCAGTACTTC | CSARGLWGRRAYEQYF
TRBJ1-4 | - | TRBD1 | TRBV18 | TGTGCCAGCTCACCAATGACAGGGGGTGATGAAAAACTGTTTTTT | CASSPMTGGDEKLFF
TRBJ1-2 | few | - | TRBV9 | TGTGCCAGCAGCCCCCATACGGCGAACCTTAACTATGGCTACACCTTC | CASSPHTANLNYGYTF
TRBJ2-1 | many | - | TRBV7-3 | TGTGCCAGCAGCTCCCCGGGAGAAAGCGGTGAGCAGTTCTTC | CASSSPGESGEQFF
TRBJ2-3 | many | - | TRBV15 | TGTGCCACCAGTCGTCGTGGACCCGGAAGCACAGATACGCAGTATTTT | CATSRRGPGSTDTQYF
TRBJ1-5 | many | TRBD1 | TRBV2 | TGTGCCAGCAGCATACAGGGGGCACATCAGCCCCAGCATTTT | CASSIQGAHQPQHF
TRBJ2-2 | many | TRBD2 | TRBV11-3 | TGTGCCAGCAGCTTAGCTGTTATGGGGACTAGTCGGACCGGGGAGCTGTTTTTT | CASSLAVMGTSRTGELFF
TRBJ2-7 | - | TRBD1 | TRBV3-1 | TGTGCCAGCAGCCAACCCGGGACAGCAGCCTACGAGCAGTACTTC | CASSQPGTAAYEQYF
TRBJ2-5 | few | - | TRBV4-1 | TGCGCCAGCAGCCAAGTTGGGGGGCCAGAGACCCAGTACTTC | CASSQVGGPETQYF
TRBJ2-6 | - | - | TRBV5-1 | TGCGCCAGCAGCTTGGAGAGACGGGCCAACGTCCTGACTTTC | CASSLERRANVLTF
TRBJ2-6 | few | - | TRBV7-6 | TGTGCCAGCAGCTCCGCCCGCGCGGGGCGCTCTGGGGCCAACGTCCTGACTTTC | CASSSARAGRSGANVLTF
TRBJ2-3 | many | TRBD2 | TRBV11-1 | TGTGCCAGCAGCAGAGCCATTTCTAGCGGGAGATTGGATACGCAGTATTTT | CASSRAISSGRLDTQYF
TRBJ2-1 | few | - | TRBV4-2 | TGTGCCAGCAGCCAAGATCCAAACAATGAGCAGTTCTTC | CASSQDPNNEQFF
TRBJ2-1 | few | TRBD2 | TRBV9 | TGTGCCAGCAGCGTAGCAGGCGGGAGGGCCGTTTATGAGCAGTTCTTC | CASSVAGGRAVYEQFF
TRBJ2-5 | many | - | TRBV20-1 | TGCAGTGCTAGGGAGGCCCACCAAGAGACCCAGTACTTC | CSAREAHQETQYF
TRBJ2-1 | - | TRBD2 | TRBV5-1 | TGCGCCAGCAGCCCGGCGGGGGGGCAGGGAGTCTACAATGAGCAGTTCTTC | CASSPAGGQGVYNEQFF
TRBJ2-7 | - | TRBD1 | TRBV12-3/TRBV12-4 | TGTGCCAGCAGCCAGGGACAGTACGAGCAGTACTTC | CASSQGQYEQYF
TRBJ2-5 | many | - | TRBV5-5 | TGTGCCAGCAGCTTGGGACCTTTATTAGAGACCCAGTACTTC | CASSLGPLLETQYF
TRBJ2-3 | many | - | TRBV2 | TGTGCCAGCATAATTAGCGGATCTAGCACAGATACGCAGTATTTT | CASIISGSSTDTQYF
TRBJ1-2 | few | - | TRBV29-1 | TGCAGCGTTGAAAAGGGGCAGGGAGTAAGGGGAGGCTACACCTTC | CSVEKGQGVRGGYTF
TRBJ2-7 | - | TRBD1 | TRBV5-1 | TGCGCCAGCACCCCCGTGGGACAGGGGGCGATAGGCAATTACGAGCAGTACTTC | CASTPVGQGAIGNYEQYF